This record looks at one T cell receptor (beta chain) sequence and its context. This specimen belongs to a study of shared clonotypes between healthy human individuals. Germline CDR1 and CDR2: SGHKS and YYEKEE (reference sequence). Trimming shortened V by 4 bases and J by 7 bases, and 14 bases separated the two germline ends. The CDR3 totals 14 residues. It was at deep level that the assay was run. Loaded into unsorted PBMC replicate PCRs was approximately 270 ng DNA, 25,000 to 30,000 T cell genomes. TCRdb's copy holds only in-frame clones and misses some; the assay was immunoSEQ multiplex PCR. The sample consists of about 490,000 clones, approximately 81% of them appearing once.

The rearrangement links TRBV5-5 to TRBJ1-4; possible D gene TRBD1, 5 bases. The TCR sequence derives from a woman aged 40-49 years in good health. Some clones in this sample may be carry-over from other donors' samples. Material for sequencing was PBMCs. The CDR3 region has the DNA TGTGCCAGCAGCCCGCAGAGGGGTGGTGAAAAACTGTTTTTT. It codes for CASSPQRGGEKLFF.